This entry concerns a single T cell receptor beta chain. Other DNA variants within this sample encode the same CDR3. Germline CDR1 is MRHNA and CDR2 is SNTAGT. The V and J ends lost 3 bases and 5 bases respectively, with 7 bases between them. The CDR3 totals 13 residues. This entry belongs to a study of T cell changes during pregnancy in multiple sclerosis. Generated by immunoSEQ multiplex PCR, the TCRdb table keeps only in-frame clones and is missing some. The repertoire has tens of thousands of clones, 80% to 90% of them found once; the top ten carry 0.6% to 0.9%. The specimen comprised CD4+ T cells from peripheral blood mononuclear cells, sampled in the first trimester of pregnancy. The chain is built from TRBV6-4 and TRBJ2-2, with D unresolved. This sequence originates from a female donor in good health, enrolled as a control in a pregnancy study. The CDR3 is CASSEVGTGELFF. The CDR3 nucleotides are TGTGCCAGCAGTGAGGTCGGGACCGGGGAGCTGTTTTTT.